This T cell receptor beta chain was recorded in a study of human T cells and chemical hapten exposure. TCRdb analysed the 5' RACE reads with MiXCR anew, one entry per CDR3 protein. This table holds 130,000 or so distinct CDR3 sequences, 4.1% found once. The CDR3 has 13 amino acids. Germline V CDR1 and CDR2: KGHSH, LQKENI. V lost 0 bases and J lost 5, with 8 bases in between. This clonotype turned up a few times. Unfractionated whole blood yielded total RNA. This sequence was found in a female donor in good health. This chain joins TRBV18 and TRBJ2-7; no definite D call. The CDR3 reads CASSPPGWDEQYF. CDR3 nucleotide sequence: TGTGCCAGCTCACCACCAGGGTGGGACGAGCAGTACTTC.